A single sample gave rise to the 27 T cell receptor beta chains below, sequenced in a study of OX40 agonist ivuxolimab in advanced cancers. Here immunoSEQ multiplex PCR was the method, and the copy in TCRdb shows in-frame clones only, minus some. Counted here are about 110,000 clones, about 91% occurring once; the ten biggest clones make up 0.66%. Sequencing was performed on CD4+ or CD8+ T cells sorted from blood, taken in a trial of the OX40 agonist ivuxolimab. The receptors were gathered from an adult with an advanced solid tumor such as melanoma, head and neck, liver or kidney cancer.

This chain uses TRBV13 with TRBJ2-1; D is possibly TRBD2 (5 bases). CDR3 length: 14 amino acids. Trimming pared 8 bases from V and 0 bases from J, leaving 11 bases between. CDR1 is PRHDT and CDR2 is FYEKMQ in the germline V gene (reference sequence). The CDR3 DNA is TGTGCCAGCTTTATCGGGGTCTCCTACAATGAGCAGTTCTTC. It translates to CASFIGVSYNEQFF.

The rearrangement uses TRBV6-1 and TRBJ1-5; weak D call: TRBD1 (6 bases). Trimming pared 3 bases from V and 5 bases from J, leaving 11 bases between. CDR1 and CDR2 (germline): MNHNS, SASEGT. The CDR3 is made up of 14 amino acids. The DNA of the CDR3 is TGTGCCAGCAGTGATGGGGGCGGAGATCAGCCCCAGCATTTT. Amino acids: CASSDGGGDQPQHF.

This clone has just one count. This chain joins TRBV19 and TRBJ2-3; D may correspond to TRBD1 or TRBD2 (7 bases each). Germline assignment: CDR1 LNHDA and CDR2 SQIVND (reference sequence). CDR3 size: 17 residues. Trimming pared 5 bases from V and 3 bases from J, leaving 21 bases between. The CDR3 protein is CASSSQPPGGGTDTQYF. CDR3 coding DNA: TGTGCCAGTAGTTCTCAACCCCCAGGGGGAGGGACAGATACGCAGTATTTT. The variable domain in full, completed from reference TRBV19 and TRBJ2-3, reads DGGITQSPKYLFRKEGQNVTLSCEQNLNHDAMYWYRQDPGQGLRLIYYSQIVNDFQKGDIAEGYSVSREKKESFPLTVTSAQKNPTAFYLCASSSQPPGGGTDTQYFGPGTRLTVL.

V and J are TRBV30 and TRBJ2-7; 9 bases line up with TRBD2. Germline lookup yields CDR1 GTSNPN and CDR2 SVGIG (reference sequence). The V segment lost 4 bases and the J segment 2 bases; nucleotides outside the gene matches: 0. The CDR3 has 12 residues. This chain's CDR3 is CAWTSGTYEQYF. CDR3 bases: TGTGCCTGGACTAGCGGGACCTACGAGCAGTACTTC. The full variable domain, rest sourced from reference TRBV30 and TRBJ2-7, is SQTIHQWPATLVQPVGSPLSLECTVEGTSNPNLYWYRQAAGRGLQLLFYSVGIGQISSEVPQNLSASRPQDRQFILSSKKLLLSDSGFYLCAWTSGTYEQYFGPGTRLTVT.

The rearrangement links TRBV10-3 to TRBJ2-5, with a weak D call TRBD1 (5 bases). Trimming took 4 bases from V and 3 from J, leaving 9 bases between them. Looked up from germline, CDR1 is ENHRY and CDR2 is SYGVKD. CDR3 length: 13 amino acids. CDR3 residues: CAISVTGKETQYF. Written as DNA, the CDR3 is TGTGCCATCAGTGTAACAGGAAAAGAGACCCAGTACTTC.

The J gene is TRBJ1-1, the V gene TRBV18; TRBD1 is a possible D gene (5 bases). Trimming left V 0 bases short and J 1 base short, with 15 bases between. The CDR3 sequence is 17 residues long. Germline-derived CDR1 and CDR2 are KGHSH and LQKENI. CDR3 amino acids: CASSPPNSRVGNTEAFF. DNA of the CDR3: TGTGCCAGCTCACCACCTAATTCCAGGGTTGGGAACACTGAAGCTTTCTTT.

The chain carries TRBV9 and TRBJ2-7, with D maybe TRBD1 (5 bases). The V gene's germline CDR1 is SGDLS and CDR2 YYNGEE. The CDR3 is made up of 14 amino acids. Trimming took off 0 bases at V and 2 bases at J, with 9 bases between the two ends. CDR3 sequence reads: CASSVGQTAYEQYF. The CDR3 DNA sequence: TGTGCCAGCAGCGTAGGACAGACGGCCTACGAGCAGTACTTC.

CDR3 nucleotide sequence: TGTGCCAGCAGCTTGGAGGGCAGACGACCAGGGACAGATACGCAGTATTTT. It translates to CASSLEGRRPGTDTQYF. The chain links TRBV5-8 to TRBJ2-3; a weak D match, TRBD1 (5 bases). Germline CDR1 and CDR2: SGHTS and YDEGEE. Trimming cost V 0 bases and J 3 bases, with 17 bases left between them. The CDR3 length is 17 residues.

This chain joins TRBV15 and TRBJ2-7, with TRBD1 as a possible D gene (5 bases). Trimming took 3 bases from V and 3 from J, leaving 21 bases between them. This CDR3 is 17 amino acids long. CDR1 is LNHNV, CDR2 YYDKDF, per germline (reference sequence). This CDR3 is CATSRPLPSTQGYEQYF. In nucleotides, the CDR3 is TGTGCCACCAGCAGGCCCCTACCGTCGACCCAGGGCTACGAGCAGTACTTC. Supplemented by reference TRBV15 and TRBJ2-7, the full variable domain reads DAMVIQNPRYQVTQFGKPVTLSCSQTLNHNVMYWYQQKSSQAPKLLFHYYDKDFNNEADTPDNFQSRRPNTSFCFLDIRSPGLGDTAMYLCATSRPLPSTQGYEQYFGPGTRLTVT.

The chain recombines TRBV5-1 with TRBJ2-5, with TRBD1 matching 7 bases. Germline CDR1 SGHRS, CDR2 YFSETQ. CDR3 size: 12 residues. Unmatched junction bases numbered 3, after V lost 5 bases and J lost 5 bases. The DNA for the CDR3 is TGCGCCAGCAGAGGGGGCGGGGAGACCCAGTACTTC. Translating gives CASRGGGETQYF.

The chain links TRBV5-1 to TRBJ2-3; D uncertain. CDR1 SGHRS and CDR2 YFSETQ come from the germline V gene. The V and J ends lost 0 bases and 0 bases respectively, with 8 bases between them. This CDR3 contains 15 residues. The CDR3 loop reads CASSLDDPSTDTQYF. CDR3 bases: TGCGCCAGCAGCTTGGACGATCCTAGCACAGATACGCAGTATTTT.

The chain joins TRBV2 to TRBJ2-7; 7 bases line up with TRBD1. The CDR3 contains 14 residues. Germline V gives CDR1 SNHLY, CDR2 FYNNEI. The ends lost 6 bases at V and 4 bases at J; junction bases unmatched: 9. CDR3 coding DNA: TGTGCCAGCAGGACCGGGACAGTGATGTACGAGCAGTACTTC. Translated, it gives CASRTGTVMYEQYF.

This chain connects TRBV14 to TRBJ2-1, with TRBD2 as a possible D gene (6 bases). V dropped 1 base and J dropped 3 bases, with 10 bases sitting between them. Germline-derived CDR1 and CDR2 are SGHDN and FVKESK. The CDR3 runs 15 residues. In DNA form, the CDR3 reads TGTGCCAGCAGCCAAGTCGAGACTAGCTACAATGAGCAGTTCTTC. Residues: CASSQVETSYNEQFF.

The rearrangement joins TRBV2 to TRBJ2-1, with D perhaps TRBD1 or TRBD2 (5 bases each). Trimming shortened V by 11 bases and J by 6 bases, and 20 bases separated the two germline ends. The CDR3 sequence is 14 residues long. Germline assignment: CDR1 SNHLY and CDR2 FYNNEI. The CDR3 sequence: CAGPLGLEGNEQFF. In DNA form, the CDR3 reads TGTGCCGGGCCCCTGGGGCTAGAGGGCAATGAGCAGTTCTTC.

The chain links TRBV7-2 to TRBJ2-1, with 8 bases that match TRBD2. V trimming: 0 bases; J trimming: 9 bases; junction bases outside the gene matches: 7. The CDR3 is 15 residues long. CDR1 is SGHTA, CDR2 FQGNSA, per germline. CDR3 in amino acids: CASSLAGGAVGEQFF. In DNA form, the CDR3 reads TGTGCCAGCAGCTTAGCCGGGGGGGCCGTGGGTGAGCAGTTCTTC.

The chain uses TRBV5-1 and TRBJ2-1; 9 nucleotides align to TRBD1. The trim removed 4 bases at V and 8 bases at J, leaving 7 bases unmatched. CDR3 length: 14 amino acids. Germline CDR1 reads SGHRS; CDR2 reads YFSETQ. The CDR3 nucleotides are TGCGCCAGCAGCCTGGGACAGGGAGCGGATGAGCAGTTCTTC. Protein product: CASSLGQGADEQFF.

The rearrangement joins TRBV18 to TRBJ2-1, with 12 bases aligning to TRBD2. V shed 6 bases, J shed 8 bases, and the junction held 17 bases outside the gene matches. From germline, CDR1 is KGHSH and CDR2 LQKENI. This CDR3 has 18 residues. The CDR3 DNA follows: TGTGCCAGCTCCATAAAGACTAGCGGGGGCCCGGCCGTATATGAGCAGTTCTTC. Its translation: CASSIKTSGGPAVYEQFF.

V is TRBV5-1 and J is TRBJ2-5; the match to TRBD1 covers 8 bases. From germline, CDR1 is SGHRS and CDR2 YFSETQ. Trimming removed 4 bases from V and 2 bases from J; junction bases left unmatched: 13. The CDR3 spans 17 residues. The CDR3: CASSPNGVGQGQETQYF. CDR3 sequence (DNA): TGCGCCAGCAGCCCGAATGGGGTTGGACAGGGACAAGAGACCCAGTACTTC.

V gene TRBV18 combines with J gene TRBJ2-5, with 7 bases identical to TRBD1. Looked up from germline, CDR1 is KGHSH and CDR2 is LQKENI. This CDR3 has 15 amino acids. V trimming: 1 base; J trimming: 4 bases; junction bases outside the gene matches: 6. CDR3 region: CASSPQGARGETQYF. The CDR3, as DNA: TGTGCCAGCTCACCACAGGGGGCGCGTGGAGAGACCCAGTACTTC.

This clone was seen only a few times. The V gene is TRBV30, the J gene TRBJ1-2; D ambiguous. CDR3 size: 11 residues. V dropped 2 bases and J dropped 13 bases, with 14 bases sitting between them. Germline V gene lookup returns CDR1 GTSNPN and CDR2 SVGIG (reference sequence). CDR3 coding DNA: TGTGCCTGGAGTCCAACCACAAAGGCCACCTTC. Amino acids: CAWSPTTKATF.

This sequence joins TRBV11-3 and TRBJ2-1; D is tentatively TRBD1 or TRBD2 (6 bases each). This CDR3 spans 12 amino acids. Trimming pared 8 bases from V and 6 bases from J, leaving 11 bases between. In germline, CDR1 is SGHNT, CDR2 YENEEA. The chain's CDR3 is CASHKGGNEQFF. In DNA, the CDR3 is TGTGCCAGCCATAAGGGGGGCAATGAGCAGTTCTTC.

V and J are TRBV5-5 and TRBJ1-5, with 10 bases identical to TRBD1. The germline CDR1 and CDR2 sequences are SGHKS and YYEKEE (reference sequence). The trim removed 4 bases at V and 2 bases at J, leaving 3 bases unmatched. The CDR3 is 15 residues long. DNA of the CDR3: TGTGCCAGCAGCCTTGGGACAGGGGGCAATCAGCCCCAGCATTTT. It codes for CASSLGTGGNQPQHF. Variable domain in full (rest from reference TRBV5-5 and TRBJ1-5): DAGVTQSPTHLIKTRGQQVTLRCSPISGHKSVSWYQQVLGQGPQFIFQYYEKEERGRGNFPDRFSARQFPNYSSELNVNALLLGDSALYLCASSLGTGGNQPQHFGDGTRLSIL.

The chain couples TRBV5-4 to TRBJ2-5, with unresolved D. Germline V gene data show CDR1 as SGHNT and CDR2 as YYREEE (reference sequence). The V end lost 3 bases, the J end lost 2 bases, and 14 bases lay between the germline ends. This CDR3 comprises 15 residues. CDR3 nucleotide sequence: TGTGCCAGCAGCTCCGCCACTGGTGGGCAAGAGACCCAGTACTTC. It specifies CASSSATGGQETQYF. Full variable domain (remainder filled in from reference TRBV5-4 and TRBJ2-5): ETGVTQSPTHLIKTRGQQVTLRCSSQSGHNTVSWYQQALGQGPQFIFQYYREEENGRGNFPPRFSGLQFPNYSSELNVNALELDDSALYLCASSSATGGQETQYFGPGTRLLVL.

The V gene is TRBV19, the J gene TRBJ2-2; possible D gene TRBD2, 5 bases. Germline V gene lookup returns CDR1 LNHDA and CDR2 SQIVND (reference sequence). The V and J ends lost 7 bases and 4 bases respectively, with 7 bases between them. The CDR3 length is 12 residues. The CDR3 nucleotides are TGTGCCAGTATGAGGGCCACCGGGGAGCTGTTTTTT. Translation gives CASMRATGELFF.

The chain has TRBV6-1 and TRBJ2-7, with 7 bases matching TRBD1. V shed 4 bases and J 3 bases; nucleotides not matched to a gene: 3. Germline V gene lookup returns CDR1 MNHNS and CDR2 SASEGT. The CDR3 loop spans 13 amino acids. CDR3: CASSGGQDYEQYF. The DNA for the CDR3 is TGTGCCAGCAGTGGAGGACAGGACTACGAGCAGTACTTC.

This chain uses TRBV19 with TRBJ1-2; D is unclear. CDR3 length equals 13 residues. Germline V CDR1 and CDR2: LNHDA, SQIVND (reference sequence). Trimming took 5 bases from V and 4 from J, leaving 11 bases between them. The CDR3 here is CASSVQSVYGYTF. CDR3 bases: TGTGCCAGTAGTGTCCAGTCGGTCTATGGCTACACCTTC.

CDR3 residues: CASSPGVDGELFF. The CDR3 nucleotides read TGTGCCAGCTCACCGGGTGTGGACGGGGAGCTGTTTTTT. The chain recombines TRBV18 with TRBJ2-2, with D hard to call. Between the trimmed V and J ends, which lost 3 bases and 7 bases, there was a span of 9 bases. The CDR3 length is 13 residues. Germline V gene data show CDR1 as KGHSH and CDR2 as LQKENI.